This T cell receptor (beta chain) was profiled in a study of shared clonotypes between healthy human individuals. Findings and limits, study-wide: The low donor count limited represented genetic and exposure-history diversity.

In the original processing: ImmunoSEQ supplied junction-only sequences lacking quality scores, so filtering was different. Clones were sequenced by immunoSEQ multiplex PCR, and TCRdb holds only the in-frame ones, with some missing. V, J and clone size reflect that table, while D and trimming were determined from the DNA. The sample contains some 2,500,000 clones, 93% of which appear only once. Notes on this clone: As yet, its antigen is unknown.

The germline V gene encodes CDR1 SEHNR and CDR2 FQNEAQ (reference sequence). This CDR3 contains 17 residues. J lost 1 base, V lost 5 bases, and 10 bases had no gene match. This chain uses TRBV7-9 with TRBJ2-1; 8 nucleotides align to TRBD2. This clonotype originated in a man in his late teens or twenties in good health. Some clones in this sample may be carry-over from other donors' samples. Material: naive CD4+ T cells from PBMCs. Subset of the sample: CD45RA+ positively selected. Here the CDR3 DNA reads TGTGCCAGCAGCGGGACTAGGGGGAGCGCATCCTACAATGAGCAGTTCTTC. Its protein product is CASSGTRGSASYNEQFF.